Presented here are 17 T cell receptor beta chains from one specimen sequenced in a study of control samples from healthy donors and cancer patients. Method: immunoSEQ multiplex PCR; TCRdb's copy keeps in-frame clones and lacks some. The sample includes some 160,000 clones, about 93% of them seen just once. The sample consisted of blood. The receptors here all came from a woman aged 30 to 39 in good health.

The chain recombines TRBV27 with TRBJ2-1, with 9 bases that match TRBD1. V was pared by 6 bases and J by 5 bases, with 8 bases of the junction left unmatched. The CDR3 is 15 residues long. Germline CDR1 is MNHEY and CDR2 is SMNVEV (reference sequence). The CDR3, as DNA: TGTGCCAGCAGCTTTACCGGGACAGGGCACAATGAGCAGTTCTTC. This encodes CASSFTGTGHNEQFF.

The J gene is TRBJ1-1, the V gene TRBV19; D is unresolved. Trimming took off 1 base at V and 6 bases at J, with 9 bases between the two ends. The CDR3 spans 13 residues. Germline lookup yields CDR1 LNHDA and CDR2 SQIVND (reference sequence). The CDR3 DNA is TGTGCCAGTAGTATAGTCGCGGGTTCTGAAGCTTTCTTT. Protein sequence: CASSIVAGSEAFF.

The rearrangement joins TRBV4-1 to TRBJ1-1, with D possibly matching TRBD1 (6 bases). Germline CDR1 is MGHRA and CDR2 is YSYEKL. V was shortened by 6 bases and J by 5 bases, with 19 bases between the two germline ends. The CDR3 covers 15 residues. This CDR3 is CASSDRDTRRTEAFF. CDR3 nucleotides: TGCGCCAGCAGTGACCGGGACACGCGCAGGACTGAAGCTTTCTTT.

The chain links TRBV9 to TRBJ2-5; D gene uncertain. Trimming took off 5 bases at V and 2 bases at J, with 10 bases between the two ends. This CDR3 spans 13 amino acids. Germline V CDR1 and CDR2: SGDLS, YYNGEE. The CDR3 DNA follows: TGTGCCAGCAGTCGAGGTACACAAGAGACCCAGTACTTC. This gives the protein CASSRGTQETQYF.

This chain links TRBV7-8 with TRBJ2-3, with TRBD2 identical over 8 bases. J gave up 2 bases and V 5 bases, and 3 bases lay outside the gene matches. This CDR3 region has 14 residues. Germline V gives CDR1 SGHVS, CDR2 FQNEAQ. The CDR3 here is CASSPGGATDTQYF. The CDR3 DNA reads TGTGCCAGCAGCCCGGGGGGGGCCACAGATACGCAGTATTTT.

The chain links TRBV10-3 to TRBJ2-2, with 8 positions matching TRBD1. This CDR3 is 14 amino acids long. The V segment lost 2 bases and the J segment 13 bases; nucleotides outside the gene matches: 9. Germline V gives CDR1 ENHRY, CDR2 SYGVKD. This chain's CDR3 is CAISEAQGAIALFF. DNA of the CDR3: TGTGCCATCAGTGAGGCTCAGGGGGCAATCGCGCTGTTTTTT.

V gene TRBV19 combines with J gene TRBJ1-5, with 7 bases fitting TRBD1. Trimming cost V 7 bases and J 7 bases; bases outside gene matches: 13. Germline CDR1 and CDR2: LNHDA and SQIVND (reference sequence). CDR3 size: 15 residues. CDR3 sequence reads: CASNPFEGARQPQHF. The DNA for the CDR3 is TGTGCCAGTAATCCCTTTGAGGGGGCGCGACAGCCCCAGCATTTT.

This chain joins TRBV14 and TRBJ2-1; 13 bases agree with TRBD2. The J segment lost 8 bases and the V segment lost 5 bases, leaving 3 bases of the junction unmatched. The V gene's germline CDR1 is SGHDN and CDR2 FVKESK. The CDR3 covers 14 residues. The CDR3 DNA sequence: TGTGCCAGCAGCAGACTAGCGGGAGGCGATGAGCAGTTCTTC. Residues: CASSRLAGGDEQFF.

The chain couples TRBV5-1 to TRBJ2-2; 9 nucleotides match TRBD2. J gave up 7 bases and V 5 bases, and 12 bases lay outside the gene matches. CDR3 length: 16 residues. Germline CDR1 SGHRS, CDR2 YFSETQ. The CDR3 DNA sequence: TGCGCCAGCAGTTACCTAGCGGGACCCAGCGTCGGGGAGCTGTTTTTT. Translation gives CASSYLAGPSVGELFF.

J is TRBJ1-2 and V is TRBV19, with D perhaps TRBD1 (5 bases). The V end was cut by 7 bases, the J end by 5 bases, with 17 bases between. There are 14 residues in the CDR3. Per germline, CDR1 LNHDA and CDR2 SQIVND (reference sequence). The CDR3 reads CASNEDRTGYGYTF. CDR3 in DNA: TGTGCCAGTAACGAAGACAGAACGGGGTATGGCTACACCTTC.

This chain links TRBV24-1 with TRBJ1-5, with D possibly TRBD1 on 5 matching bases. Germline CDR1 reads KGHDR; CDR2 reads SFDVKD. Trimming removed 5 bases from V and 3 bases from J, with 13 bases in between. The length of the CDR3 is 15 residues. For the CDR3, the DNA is TGTGCCACCAGTGCGACAGCGGTCCCCAATCAGCCCCAGCATTTT. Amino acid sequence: CATSATAVPNQPQHF.

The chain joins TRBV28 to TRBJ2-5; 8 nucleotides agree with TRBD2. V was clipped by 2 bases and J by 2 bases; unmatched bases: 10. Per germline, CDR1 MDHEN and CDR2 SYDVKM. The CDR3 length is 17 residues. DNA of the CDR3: TGTGCCAGCAGTTTAACCCCCAGCGGGAGTGGGCAAGAGACCCAGTACTTC. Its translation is CASSLTPSGSGQETQYF.

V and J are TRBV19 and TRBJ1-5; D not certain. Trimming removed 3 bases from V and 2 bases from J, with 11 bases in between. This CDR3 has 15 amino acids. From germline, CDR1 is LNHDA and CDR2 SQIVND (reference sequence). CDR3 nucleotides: TGTGCCAGTAGTATGCGGGAAATAGGCAATCAGCCCCAGCATTTT. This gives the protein CASSMREIGNQPQHF.

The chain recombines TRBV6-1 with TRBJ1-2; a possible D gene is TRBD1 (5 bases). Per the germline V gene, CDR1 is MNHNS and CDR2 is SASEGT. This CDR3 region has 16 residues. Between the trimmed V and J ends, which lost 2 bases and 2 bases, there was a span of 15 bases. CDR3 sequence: CASSEPIIRDNYGYTF. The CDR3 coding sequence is TGTGCCAGCAGTGAACCGATCATCCGGGACAACTATGGCTACACCTTC.

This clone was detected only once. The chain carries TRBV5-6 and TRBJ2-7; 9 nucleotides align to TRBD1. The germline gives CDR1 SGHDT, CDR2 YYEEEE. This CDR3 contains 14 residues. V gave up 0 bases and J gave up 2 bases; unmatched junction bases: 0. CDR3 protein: CASSLGTGAYEQYF. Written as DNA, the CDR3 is TGTGCCAGCAGCTTGGGGACAGGGGCCTACGAGCAGTACTTC.

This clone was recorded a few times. In DNA, the CDR3 is TGTGCCAGCAGACGAGGACAAGGGAGCAATCAGCCCCAGCATTTT. This gives the protein CASRRGQGSNQPQHF. J is TRBJ1-5 and V is TRBV6-5, with a possible D match to TRBD1 (5 bases). CDR1 is MNHEY, CDR2 SVGAGI, per germline. The V end lost 6 bases, the J end lost 1 base, and 13 bases lay between the germline ends. This CDR3 is 15 amino acids long.

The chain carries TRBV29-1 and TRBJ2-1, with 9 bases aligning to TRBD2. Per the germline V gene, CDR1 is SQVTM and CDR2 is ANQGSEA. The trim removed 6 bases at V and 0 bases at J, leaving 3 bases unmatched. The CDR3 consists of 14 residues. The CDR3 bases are TGCAGCGTCCCGGGACTAGCCTCCTACAATGAGCAGTTCTTC. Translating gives CSVPGLASYNEQFF.